These 21 T cell receptor beta chains share one sample of origin, sequenced in a study of blood T cell repertoires in COVID-19. Assay used: immunoSEQ multiplex PCR; TCRdb lists only in-frame clones, some missing. The sample includes tens of thousands of clones, roughly 84% of them seen just once. The specimen was peripheral blood. The receptors originated from a woman aged 60 to 75 with acute or convalescent COVID-19.

The chain employs TRBV6-6 and TRBJ1-4, with D possibly TRBD1 on 6 matching bases. Deletions cut 1 base from V and 1 base from J, with 7 bases between. The germline V gene encodes CDR1 MNHNY and CDR2 SVGAGI (reference sequence). The CDR3 consists of 15 residues. The CDR3, as DNA: TGTGCCAGCAGTTACTTCAGGGGAACTAATGAAAAACTGTTTTTT. As protein: CASSYFRGTNEKLFF.

This chain uses TRBV7-9 with TRBJ2-2, with D possibly matching TRBD1 (6 bases). V lost 3 bases and J lost 0, with 20 bases in between. Looked up from germline, CDR1 is SEHNR and CDR2 is FQNEAQ (reference sequence). This CDR3 spans 19 amino acids. CDR3 protein: CASSFPGQSVLPNTGELFF. CDR3 sequence (DNA): TGTGCCAGCAGCTTCCCCGGACAGAGCGTTCTCCCGAACACCGGGGAGCTGTTTTTT.

This clone showed up just once. The chain uses TRBV7-9 and TRBJ1-6; D is unclear. Germline CDR1 reads SEHNR; CDR2 reads FQNEAQ (reference sequence). The CDR3 length is 14 residues. V shed 3 bases and J shed 0 bases, with 3 bases lying between them. CDR3 nucleotide sequence: TGTGCCAGCAGCTTCAGCTCCTATAATTCACCCCTCCACTTT. Residues: CASSFSSYNSPLHF.

The genes are TRBV5-6 and TRBJ1-2; 7 bases map to TRBD1. Germline V gene sequence: CDR1 SGHDT, CDR2 YYEEEE. This CDR3 is 13 amino acids long. Trimming at V came to 4 bases and at J to 4 bases, leaving 4 bases not matched to a gene. The chain's CDR3 is CASSPQGSYGYTF. For the CDR3, the DNA is TGTGCCAGCAGCCCACAGGGGAGCTATGGCTACACCTTC.

This clone was seen only a few times. This chain connects TRBV14 to TRBJ1-2; D perhaps matches TRBD1 (6 bases). This CDR3 is 15 amino acids long. V was trimmed by 1 base and J by 6 bases, leaving 15 bases between them. CDR1 is SGHDN, CDR2 FVKESK, per germline. The CDR3 DNA reads as TGTGCCAGCAGCCAAGTAATGGCAGGGGTGGATGGCTACACCTTC. Residues: CASSQVMAGVDGYTF.

The V and J genes are TRBV30 and TRBJ1-5; 8 bases fit TRBD1. J was trimmed by 7 bases and V by 4 bases; bases with no gene match: 9. Germline V lookup: CDR1 GTSNPN, CDR2 SVGIG (reference sequence). CDR3 length: 14 residues. CDR3 residues: CAWTDRGNRQPQHF. In DNA, the CDR3 is TGTGCCTGGACCGACAGGGGTAATAGACAGCCCCAGCATTTT.

This sequence joins TRBV19 and TRBJ2-3, with D tentatively TRBD2 (5 bases). There are 21 residues in the CDR3. Germline V lookup: CDR1 LNHDA, CDR2 SQIVND (reference sequence). V was cut by 5 bases and J by 1 base, with 31 bases left in between. The CDR3 protein is CASSDPSDLAGRFLGTDTQYF. Written as DNA, the CDR3 is TGTGCCAGTAGTGATCCATCGGACTTGGCGGGTCGTTTTCTGGGCACAGATACGCAGTATTTT.

V and J are TRBV3-1 (or the pseudogene TRBV3-2) and TRBJ2-4, with unresolved D. Trimming took 4 bases from V and 11 from J, leaving 12 bases between them. This CDR3 has 12 residues. The germline V gene encodes CDR1 LGHDT and CDR2 YNNKEL (reference sequence). The CDR3, as DNA: TGTGCCAGCAGCCTAACCCTCGGAGTTCAGTACTTC. This codes for CASSLTLGVQYF.

The chain recombines TRBV4-1 with TRBJ1-1; D not resolved. The germline CDR1 and CDR2 sequences are MGHRA and YSYEKL. V lost 1 base, J lost 0 bases, and 15 bases lay in between. The CDR3 has 17 amino acids. CDR3 sequence reads: CASSQVPLRAMNTEAFF. CDR3 coding DNA: TGCGCCAGCAGCCAAGTACCATTGCGAGCTATGAACACTGAAGCTTTCTTT.

The V and J genes are TRBV30 and TRBJ2-7; 8 bases are shared with TRBD2. CDR3 size: 15 residues. Germline V CDR1 and CDR2: GTSNPN, SVGIG (reference sequence). The trim removed 1 base at V and 3 bases at J, leaving 8 bases unmatched. The chain's CDR3 is CAWSGRGGAGYEQYF. The CDR3 nucleotides read TGTGCCTGGAGTGGCCGGGGGGGGGCCGGCTACGAGCAGTACTTC.

The genes are TRBV5-3 and TRBJ2-7; 9 bases line up with TRBD1. TRBV5-3 is annotated as an ORF whose role is uncertain. Germline trimming cut 4 bases from V and 0 bases from J; bases unmatched to any gene: 2. The CDR3 consists of 14 residues. The CDR3 DNA follows: TGTGCCAGAAGCGCGACAGGGGGCTCCTACGAGCAGTACTTC. Protein: CARSATGGSYEQYF.

This rearrangement joins TRBV5-1 to TRBJ2-1, with TRBD2 identical over 7 bases. CDR3 length: 17 amino acids. V was pared by 3 bases and J by 1 base, with 10 bases of the junction left unmatched. Per germline, CDR1 SGHRS and CDR2 YFSETQ. The CDR3, as DNA: TGCGCCAGCAGCTACCTAGGGAGGGGAGATTCCTACAATGAGCAGTTCTTC. It codes for CASSYLGRGDSYNEQFF.

CDR3 DNA sequence: TGTGCCAGCAGCTTAGAGGGGACTGCTGGAAACACCATATATTTT. It codes for CASSLEGTAGNTIYF. J is TRBJ1-3 and V is TRBV7-9, with D possibly matching TRBD1 (5 bases). Per the germline V gene, CDR1 is SEHNR and CDR2 is FQNEAQ (reference sequence). V was clipped by 1 base and J by 2 bases, with 9 bases between them. The CDR3 extends over 15 amino acids.

This sequence joins TRBV18 and TRBJ1-1, with D possibly being TRBD1 (6 bases). Trimming pared 10 bases from V and 1 base from J, leaving 10 bases between. The CDR3 is 12 amino acids. Germline V gene data show CDR1 as KGHSH and CDR2 as LQKENI. The CDR3 loop reads CATRGGNTEAFF. In DNA, the CDR3 is TGTGCCACCCGAGGGGGGAACACTGAAGCTTTCTTT.

V and J are TRBV6-5 and TRBJ1-2; a weak D match, TRBD1 (5 bases). This CDR3 has 13 amino acids. The germline V gene has CDR1 MNHEY and CDR2 SVGAGI. V was cut by 8 bases and J by 4 bases, with 14 bases left in between. DNA for the CDR3: TGTGCCAGCTGGGGCCTTACCTTCTATGGCTACACCTTC. Its translation: CASWGLTFYGYTF.

This rearrangement joins TRBV6-2 or TRBV6-3 to TRBJ1-6; the D gene is possibly TRBD1 (5 bases). The ends were cut back, 1 base at V and 10 bases at J, with 8 bases in the middle. Germline values: CDR1 MNHEY, CDR2 SVGEGT. This CDR3 comprises 13 residues. CDR3 protein: CASSYWQGSPLHF. The CDR3 DNA follows: TGTGCCAGCAGTTACTGGCAGGGCTCACCCCTCCACTTT.

This clone was detected a few times. The chain uses TRBV5-1 and TRBJ1-3; D is unclear. The CDR3 sequence is 14 residues long. With 1 base removed from V and 4 bases from J, the gap between germline ends came to 9 bases. CDR1 and CDR2 from the germline V gene are SGHRS and YFSETQ. Written as DNA, the CDR3 is TGCGCCAGCAGCTTGTCTCAACTCGGAAACACCATATATTTT. It specifies CASSLSQLGNTIYF. Together with reference TRBV5-1 and TRBJ1-3, the CDR3 gives the full variable domain: KAGVTQTPRYLIKTRGQQVTLSCSPISGHRSVSWYQQTPGQGLQFLFEYFSETQRNKGNFPGRFSGRQFSNSRSEMNVSTLELGDSALYLCASSLSQLGNTIYFGEGSWLTVV.

The chain couples TRBV5-1 to TRBJ2-3; D gene uncertain. CDR1 and CDR2 from the germline V gene are SGHRS and YFSETQ. V lost 0 bases, J lost 5 bases, and 4 bases lay in between. The CDR3 consists of 12 residues. The CDR3 reads CASSLAVDTQYF. The CDR3 nucleotides are TGCGCCAGCAGCTTGGCCGTAGATACGCAGTATTTT. Looking up the rest from reference TRBV5-1 and TRBJ2-3 gives the full variable domain: KAGVTQTPRYLIKTRGQQVTLSCSPISGHRSVSWYQQTPGQGLQFLFEYFSETQRNKGNFPGRFSGRQFSNSRSEMNVSTLELGDSALYLCASSLAVDTQYFGPGTRLTVL.

The chain uses TRBV15 and TRBJ2-7; D is unclear. The CDR3 consists of 15 residues. Germline V gene sequence: CDR1 LNHNV, CDR2 YYDKDF (reference sequence). V shed 0 bases and J shed 6 bases, with 15 bases lying between them. The CDR3 is CATSRDSGTYSEQYF. Here the CDR3 DNA reads TGTGCCACCAGCAGAGATTCCGGAACCTACAGCGAGCAGTACTTC.

This chain joins TRBV19 and TRBJ2-3, with 13 bases fitting TRBD2. Germline V gene data show CDR1 as LNHDA and CDR2 as SQIVND (reference sequence). The ends lost 1 base at V and 4 bases at J; junction bases unmatched: 5. The CDR3 totals 17 residues. The CDR3 loop is CASSIARTSGGSDTQYF. CDR3 DNA: TGTGCCAGTAGTATAGCCCGGACTAGCGGGGGATCAGATACGCAGTATTTT.

The chain recombines TRBV2 with TRBJ2-2; D is perhaps TRBD2 (6 bases). Trimming pared 1 base from V and 6 bases from J, leaving 12 bases between. In germline, CDR1 is SNHLY, CDR2 FYNNEI. The CDR3 is 15 amino acids. The DNA of the CDR3 is TGTGCCAGCAGTGAAGTTGGAGGGATGGCCGGGGAGCTGTTTTTT. Its translation is CASSEVGGMAGELFF.